This T cell receptor beta chain was retrieved from a study of CD8 T cells in ankylosing spondylitis (dated by TCRdb to about 2017). Background on the whole study: The study set out to find disease-linked TCR variants by profiling T cell receptor beta repertoires in ankylosing spondylitis patients and healthy donors. The whole study cohort included 85 to 120 healthy donors and 20 to 30 ankylosing spondylitis patients. Peripheral blood samples were taken, and synovial fluid was additionally collected from ankylosing spondylitis patients.

V loses 6 bases of germline sequence and J loses 1 base, and the interval between the two ends is 22 bases. Including cysteine and phenylalanine, the CDR3 has 19 amino acids. CDR3 DNA is the only sequence kept; it has 57 bases, read in frame from the first base. Findings and caveats that apply to the study as a whole: Blood from ankylosing spondylitis patients appeared to be characterized by a TCR beta motif made up of 8 or 9 highly homologous amino acid variants. A CD8+ phenotype was shown by the disease-linked clones, which were found at relatively low frequencies in peripheral blood. The disease-linked clones were reported to be significantly enriched in matched synovial fluid samples from ankylosing spondylitis patients. Some of the motif variants had been reported before in the synovial fluid and blood of reactive arthritis patients, a finding that suggests common disease-initiation mechanisms.

The sequencing machine was an Illumina HiSeq 2500. TCR beta libraries were prepared by quantitative 5'-RACE with molecular barcodes. The paper's processing steps were these. Disease-linked TCR variants were identified with a new computational method built on a probabilistic model of VDJ rearrangement. TCRdb reran the public reads through fastp at Q25 and MiXCR, keeping productive beta chains. Entries that share a CDR3 protein sequence are merged under the most common genes and DNA. The authors' filters were not applied to this entry. This sample is represented by 150,000 to 200,000 distinct CDR3 sequences; around 13% of them were singletons. Of the sample, more than 15% is held by the ten largest clones. On this clonotype itself: The antigen it binds to is not known. No quality values exist for individual bases; no much larger clone is one base distant.

The sequence was collected from a male donor with ankylosing spondylitis or in good health (not recorded which). The sample was blood, either unsorted or a sorted T cell fraction (not recorded which). The V and J genes are TRBV12-3 or TRBV12-4 and TRBJ2-6; TRBD1 is a possible D gene, resting on 5 matching bases. The CDR3 protein is CASRTDSFHLKSGANVLTF. The nucleotide sequence reads as follows: TGTGCCAGCAGAACTGACAGTTTTCATCTTAAGTCTGGGGCCAACGTCCTGACTTTC.